These 22 T cell receptor beta chains originate from one sample sequenced in a study (dated by TCRdb to 2014 to 2015). Library preparation was by 5' RACE. Sequencing instrument: Illumina MiSeq. TCRdb reworked the public reads: Q25 trimming with fastp, MiXCR clone assembly, productive beta chains retained. Rows are combined by CDR3 protein, so each entry shows the most common genes and DNA. The sample data list some 12,000 distinct CDR3 sequences, and 51% of these were observed just once. Of the sample, around 11% is held by the ten largest clones. Cells that were CD4+CD25+CD127-/low were the ones isolated as Tregs. The sequencing sample was made of tumor-infiltrating Tregs sorted from the breast tumor. Receptor source: a female donor with breast cancer.

V gene TRBV28 combines with J gene TRBJ1-5; D is possibly TRBD1 (6 bases). Trimming removed 3 bases from V and 2 bases from J, with 14 bases in between. The CDR3 loop spans 16 amino acids. CDR1 and CDR2 from the germline V gene are MDHEN and SYDVKM. Here the CDR3 reads CASSFFGRGGNQPQHF. In DNA form, the CDR3 reads TGTGCCAGCAGTTTTTTTGGCAGGGGTGGCAATCAGCCCCAGCATTTT.

In regard to this clonotype: The CDR3 does not close with the conserved phenylalanine or tryptophan, likely indicating a read error. The J gene is TRBJ2-3, the V gene TRBV4-3; no clear D. The CDR3 length is 15 residues. Trimming shortened V by 5 bases and J by 2 bases, and 14 bases separated the two germline ends. CDR1 LGHNA and CDR2 YSLEER come from the germline V gene. CDR3 protein: CASSVSVAITDTQYL. CDR3 in DNA: TGCGCCAGCAGCGTAAGTGTGGCTATCACAGATACGCAGTATTTG.

J is TRBJ2-2 and V is TRBV4-2, with D maybe TRBD2 (6 bases). Germline V lookup: CDR1 LGHNA, CDR2 YNFKEQ. V was trimmed by 0 bases and J by 0 bases, leaving 11 bases between them. CDR3 size: 17 residues. The DNA for the CDR3 is TGTGCCAGCAGCCAAGAAGTACTAGCAGCGAACACCGGGGAGCTGTTTTTT. This sequence encodes CASSQEVLAANTGELFF.

This chain links TRBV5-1 with TRBJ2-2; possible D gene TRBD1, 7 bases. V was cut by 4 bases and J by 5 bases, with 15 bases left in between. There are 15 residues in the CDR3. Germline loops: CDR1 SGHRS, CDR2 YFSETQ. CDR3 sequence reads: CASSPGDRATGELFF. As DNA, the CDR3 is TGCGCCAGCAGCCCGGGAGACAGGGCAACCGGGGAGCTGTTTTTT.

The V gene is TRBV6-1, the J gene TRBJ1-2; possibly TRBD1 for D (5 bases). The CDR3 totals 13 residues. Looked up from germline, CDR1 is MNHNS and CDR2 is SASEGT. Trimming shortened V by 7 bases and J by 3 bases, and 12 bases separated the two germline ends. DNA of the CDR3: TGTGCCAGCATCAAGACAGCTGACTATGGCTACACCTTC. Translation gives CASIKTADYGYTF.

A remark on this clonotype: A much larger clone sits a single nucleotide away, making a read error possible. This chain joins TRBV10-3 and TRBJ1-6; D call uncertain. The CDR3 contains 13 residues. The V gene lost 2 bases and the J gene lost 7 bases, with 6 bases spanning the gap. Per germline, CDR1 ENHRY and CDR2 SYGVKD. CDR3 in DNA: TGTGCCATCAGTGAGGCAGCAAATTCACCCCTCCACTTT. As protein: CAISEAANSPLHF.

This clonotype was observed a handful of times. The chain links TRBV20-1 to TRBJ2-2; weak D call: TRBD2 (6 bases). Trimming removed 5 bases at V and 5 bases at J, with 15 bases between. The CDR3 runs 14 residues. CDR1 and CDR2 (germline): DFQATT, SNEGSKA (reference sequence). The CDR3 bases are TGCAGTGCTCCAAACGGGAGAAATACCGGGGAGCTGTTTTTT. This sequence encodes CSAPNGRNTGELFF.

This clonotype was counted a single time. The CDR3 is CASSLHRDTPKETQYF. The CDR3 DNA follows: TGTGCCAGCAGCTTACACCGGGACACTCCTAAAGAGACCCAGTACTTC. The chain joins TRBV7-2 to TRBJ2-5, with D perhaps TRBD1 (6 bases). The germline gives CDR1 SGHTA, CDR2 FQGNSA. This CDR3 contains 16 residues. V lost 2 bases and J 3 bases, leaving 16 bases between the germline ends.

V usage is TRBV12-3 or TRBV12-4 and J usage is TRBJ1-1, with D unclear. CDR3 length: 14 amino acids. The ends were cut back, 7 bases at V and 1 base at J, with 13 bases in the middle. Here the CDR3 reads CASKVAAGNTEAFF. In DNA, the CDR3 is TGTGCCAGCAAGGTGGCAGCAGGGAACACTGAAGCTTTCTTT.

The CDR3 DNA sequence: TGTGCCAGCAGTTTAGCAGCCCGTAATTCACCCCTCCACTTT. It yields the protein CASSLAARNSPLHF. The chain carries TRBV12-3 or TRBV12-4 and TRBJ1-6; no reliable D call. The germline V and J ends were trimmed by 0 bases and 6 bases, with 6 bases remaining between them. CDR3 length: 14 residues.

This clonotype was recorded a few times. The rearrangement joins TRBV12-3 or TRBV12-4 to TRBJ1-1; perhaps TRBD1 as D (5 bases). Trimming removed 6 bases at V and 4 bases at J, with 12 bases between. The CDR3 length is 13 residues. CDR3 sequence (DNA): TGTGCCAGCAGCCTACAGGTGGGCACTGAAGCTTTCTTT. Encoded protein: CASSLQVGTEAFF.

The chain joins TRBV7-6 to TRBJ1-2; 7 bases fit TRBD1. The ends lost 2 bases at V and 7 bases at J; junction bases unmatched: 7. CDR1 and CDR2 (germline): SGHVS, FNYEAQ. The CDR3 is 14 amino acids. CDR3 sequence (DNA): TGTGCCAGCAGCTTATCCGACAGGGCGAGTGGCTACACCTTC. Translated: CASSLSDRASGYTF.

The chain is built from TRBV12-3 or TRBV12-4 and TRBJ2-7; D remains ambiguous. The CDR3 is made up of 12 amino acids. The V end lost 0 bases, the J end lost 5 bases, and 5 bases lay between the germline ends. The CDR3 loop is CASSLALDEQYF. DNA of the CDR3: TGTGCCAGCAGTTTAGCCCTCGACGAGCAGTACTTC.

Only a few counts were recorded for this clonotype. The rearrangement links TRBV9 to TRBJ1-1; D is ambiguous. This CDR3 comprises 11 residues. The V gene lost 4 bases and the J gene lost 4 bases, with 5 bases spanning the gap. Germline CDR1 SGDLS, CDR2 YYNGEE. CDR3 region: CASSLGTEAFF. Written as DNA, the CDR3 is TGTGCCAGCAGCCTCGGCACTGAAGCTTTCTTT.

This clonotype turned up a few times. V usage is TRBV7-2 and J usage is TRBJ2-5; possibly TRBD2 for D (6 bases). CDR3 length equals 14 residues. The ends were cut back, 2 bases at V and 2 bases at J, with 9 bases in the middle. Germline CDR1 is SGHTA and CDR2 is FQGNSA. DNA for the CDR3: TGTGCCAGCAGCTTATCCAGCGGGCAAGAGACCCAGTACTTC. Translated, it gives CASSLSSGQETQYF. Based on the CDR3 plus reference TRBV7-2 and TRBJ2-5, the full variable domain is GAGVSQSPSNKVTEKGKDVELRCDPISGHTALYWYRQSLGQGLEFLIYFQGNSAPDKSGLPSDRFSAERTGGSVSTLTIQRTQQEDSAVYLCASSLSSGQETQYFGPGTRLLVL.

A remark on this clonotype: This sequence may be a read error, since a much larger clone differs from it by one base. This chain links TRBV12-3 or TRBV12-4 with TRBJ2-5; 7 nucleotides match TRBD1. This CDR3 region has 13 residues. CDR3 in amino acids: CASRRTGVGTRYF. CDR3 in DNA: TGTGCCAGCAGAAGGACAGGCGTTGGGACCCGGTACTTC.

V is TRBV20-1 and J is TRBJ2-5, with a possible D match to TRBD2 (5 bases). The CDR3 spans 15 residues. V was cut by 3 bases and J by 11 bases, with 25 bases left in between. Germline CDR1 DFQATT, CDR2 SNEGSKA (reference sequence). CDR3 bases: TGCAGTGCTAGTGGAAACGGGATGGGAACAGATACGCAGTACTTC. Its translation is CSASGNGMGTDTQYF.

The sample holds a few counts of this clonotype. One end of the junction fails to match germline, which may point to a read error. This chain connects TRBV7-6 to TRBJ2-3; 10 bases are shared with TRBD2. The CDR3 has 14 residues. Germline V gene sequence: CDR1 SGHVS, CDR2 FNYEAQ. The CDR3 protein is CASSLAGGRDTQYF. For the CDR3, the DNA is TGTGCCAGCAGTTTAGCGGGAGGAAGAGATACGCAGTATTTT.

The genes are TRBV15 and TRBJ2-5; possible D gene TRBD1, 6 bases. V was pared by 7 bases and J by 4 bases, with 16 bases between. The germline CDR1 and CDR2 sequences are LNHNV and YYDKDF (reference sequence). This CDR3 contains 14 residues. CDR3 DNA sequence: TGTGCCACCACAGGGGCGAGACAGCGAGAGACCCAGTACTTC. Translation gives CATTGARQRETQYF.

The chain joins TRBV25-1 to TRBJ2-1, with 8 bases that match TRBD1. V dropped 9 bases and J dropped 9; count of bases not matched to a gene: 7. The germline V gene encodes CDR1 MGHDK and CDR2 SYGVNS. The CDR3 has 12 residues. CDR3 sequence reads: CASSDRAVEQFF. The CDR3 coding sequence is TGTGCCAGTTCGGACAGGGCGGTTGAGCAGTTCTTC.

The V and J genes are TRBV10-3 and TRBJ1-5; no clear D gene. The J call may not be correct, given that the DNA end is closer to TRBJ2-3. This CDR3 has 12 residues. Germline lookup yields CDR1 ENHRY and CDR2 SYGVKD. CDR3 protein: CAISPNNQPQYF. DNA for the CDR3: TGTGCCATCAGTCCAAACAATCAGCCCCAGTATTTT.

The chain employs TRBV21-1 and TRBJ2-7; the D call of TRBD1 is as the table states it, not checked on the DNA. TRBV21-1 is flagged as a pseudogene. The CDR3 is made up of 16 amino acids. CDR3 in DNA: TGTGCCAGCAGCAAAGGGTCAGGCGACGCCCGGTACGAGCAGTACGTC. It codes for CASSKGSGDARYEQYV.